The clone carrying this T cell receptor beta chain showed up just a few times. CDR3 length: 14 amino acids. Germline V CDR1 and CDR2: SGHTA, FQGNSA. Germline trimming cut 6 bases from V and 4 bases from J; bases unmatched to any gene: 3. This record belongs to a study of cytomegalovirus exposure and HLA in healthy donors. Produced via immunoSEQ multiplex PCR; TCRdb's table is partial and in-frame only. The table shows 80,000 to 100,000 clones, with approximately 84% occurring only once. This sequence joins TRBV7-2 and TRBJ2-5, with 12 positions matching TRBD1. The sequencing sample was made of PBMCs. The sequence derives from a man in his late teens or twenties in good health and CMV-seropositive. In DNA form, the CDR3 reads TGTGCCAGCAGACCGGGACAGGGGGCAGAGACCCAGTACTTC. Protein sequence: CASRPGQGAETQYF.